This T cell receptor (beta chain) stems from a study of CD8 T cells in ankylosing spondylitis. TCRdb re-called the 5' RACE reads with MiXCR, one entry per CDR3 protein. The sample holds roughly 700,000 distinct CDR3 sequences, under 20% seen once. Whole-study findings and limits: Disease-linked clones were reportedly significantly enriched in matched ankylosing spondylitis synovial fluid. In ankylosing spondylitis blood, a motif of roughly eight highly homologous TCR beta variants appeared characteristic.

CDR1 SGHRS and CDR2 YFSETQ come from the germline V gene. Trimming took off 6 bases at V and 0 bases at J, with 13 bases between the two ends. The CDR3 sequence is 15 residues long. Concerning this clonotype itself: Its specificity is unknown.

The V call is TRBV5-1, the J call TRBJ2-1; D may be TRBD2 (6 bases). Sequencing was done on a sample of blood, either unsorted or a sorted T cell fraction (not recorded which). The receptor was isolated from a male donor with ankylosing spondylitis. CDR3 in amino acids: CASTRDFSSYNEQFF. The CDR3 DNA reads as TGCGCCAGCACCCGGGACTTCAGCTCCTACAATGAGCAGTTCTTC.